This T cell receptor beta chain was captured in a study of shared clonotypes between healthy human individuals. About the study: Researchers assigned three CD4 naive, three CD4 memory, two CD8 naive and one CD8 memory plate to each donor.

The authors' processing: Filtering differed for immunoSEQ, which gave only junction sequences without quality scores. Here immunoSEQ multiplex PCR was the method, and the copy in TCRdb shows in-frame clones only, minus some. The V and J calls and clone size come from that table; D and trimming were worked out from the DNA. The sample lists about 700,000 clones; 90% to 95% were seen once. The CDR3 spans 15 residues. Trimming pared 4 bases from V and 2 bases from J, leaving 12 bases between. In germline, CDR1 is SNHLY, CDR2 FYNNEI. Naive CD8 populations comprised CD45RO-negative cells positively selected for CCR7, excluding terminally differentiated effector memory CD45RA+ cells. Study outcomes and limitations: Relative to clonotypes present in all four donors, those not shared had lower generation probabilities.

This clone came up once. Its antigen remains unknown. The source is a man aged 30 to 45 in good health. Sequencing used naive CD8+ T cells sorted from blood. The chain recombines TRBV2 with TRBJ2-1; D gene ambiguous. The CDR3 nucleotides are TGTGCCAGCAGTGTCCGAGTCGCCACCTACAATGAGCAGTTCTTC. The encoded protein is CASSVRVATYNEQFF. The full variable domain, its missing parts supplied by reference TRBV2 and TRBJ2-1, is EPEVTQTPSHQVTQMGQEVILRCVPISNHLYFYWYRQILGQKVEFLVSFYNNEISEKSEIFDDQFSVERPDGSNFTLKIRSTKLEDSAMYFCASSVRVATYNEQFFGPGTRLTVL.